The 23 T cell receptor beta chains in this list originate from one sample, sequenced in a study of OX40 agonist ivuxolimab in advanced cancers. Method: immunoSEQ multiplex PCR; TCRdb's copy keeps in-frame clones and lacks some. The table shows 70,000 to 75,000 clones, with almost 90% occurring only once. Here the sequenced sample was CD4+ or CD8+ T cells sorted from blood, taken in a trial of the OX40 agonist ivuxolimab. Every receptor here comes from an adult with an advanced solid tumor such as melanoma, head and neck, liver or kidney cancer.

The CDR3 protein is CASSLRGGFEQYF. The CDR3, as DNA: TGTGCCAGCAGTTTGCGGGGGGGCTTCGAGCAGTACTTC. This chain joins TRBV2 and TRBJ2-7; 9 positions agree with TRBD2. The CDR3 extends over 13 amino acids. The J segment lost 6 bases and the V segment lost 5 bases, leaving 5 bases of the junction unmatched. Germline V gene data show CDR1 as SNHLY and CDR2 as FYNNEI.

A single count supports this clone. This rearrangement joins TRBV21-1 to TRBJ2-1; TRBD1 is the table's D call and was not checked against the DNA. TRBV21-1 is termed a pseudogene. This CDR3 has 18 amino acids. The CDR3 bases are TGTGCCAGCAACTGGACAGGGGGCTCGGGGACCCGTTACAATGAGCAGTTCTTC. Protein: CASNWTGGSGTRYNEQFF.

The chain uses TRBV6-5 and TRBJ1-2, with D tentatively TRBD1 (5 bases). The CDR3 contains 14 residues. The germline gives CDR1 MNHEY, CDR2 SVGAGI. The V end lost 7 bases, the J end lost 1 base, and 13 bases lay between the germline ends. CDR3 DNA: TGTGCCAGCACCTTGGACATATTTAACTATGGCTACACCTTC. This gives the protein CASTLDIFNYGYTF.

In this sample, this clone turned up once. V is TRBV11-2 and J is TRBJ2-1; the D is unclear. The CDR3 length is 12 residues. Trimming removed 6 bases at V and 4 bases at J, with 7 bases between. In germline, CDR1 is SGHAT, CDR2 FQNNGV. CDR3 nucleotide sequence: TGTGCCAGCAGTTCCTTTTACAATGAGCAGTTCTTC. The encoded protein is CASSSFYNEQFF.

V usage is TRBV11-2 and J usage is TRBJ1-5; possibly TRBD1 for D (5 bases). V gave up 5 bases and J gave up 3 bases, with 11 bases separating them. The CDR3 runs to 14 residues. Germline V gene lookup returns CDR1 SGHAT and CDR2 FQNNGV. CDR3 DNA sequence: TGTGCCAGCAGCCCCACAGGAGACAATCAGCCCCAGCATTTT. Protein: CASSPTGDNQPQHF.

The chain carries TRBV7-8 and TRBJ1-5; D not resolved. Trimming cost V 5 bases and J 5 bases, with 10 bases left between them. The length of the CDR3 is 13 residues. CDR1 and CDR2 (germline): SGHVS, FQNEAQ. CDR3 DNA sequence: TGTGCCAGCAGCCCCATGAATGATCAGCCCCAGCATTTT. Encoded protein: CASSPMNDQPQHF.

The chain links TRBV11-3 to TRBJ2-3; 8 nucleotides align to TRBD1. This CDR3 region has 16 residues. V trimming: 1 base; J trimming: 0 bases; junction bases outside the gene matches: 3. Germline CDR1 and CDR2: SGHNT and YENEEA. CDR3 DNA: TGTGCCAGCAGCTTAGCGGACAGGGTGAGCACAGATACGCAGTATTTT. Its translation is CASSLADRVSTDTQYF. Full variable domain (outside the CDR3, taken from reference TRBV11-3 and TRBJ2-3): EAGVVQSPRYKIIEKKQPVAFWCNPISGHNTLYWYLQNLGQGPELLIRYENEEAVDDSQLPKDRFSAERLKGVDSTLKIQPAELGDSAVYLCASSLADRVSTDTQYFGPGTRLTVL.

The table lists this clone with a count of one. This chain joins TRBV9 and TRBJ2-3; either TRBD1 or TRBD2 may supply D (5 bases each). Per germline, CDR1 SGDLS and CDR2 YYNGEE. The ends were cut back, 0 bases at V and 2 bases at J, with 10 bases in the middle. This CDR3 has 15 amino acids. CDR3 region: CASSVGGSNTDTQYF. The CDR3 DNA reads TGTGCCAGCAGCGTAGGGGGGTCGAACACAGATACGCAGTATTTT.

The chain links TRBV7-3 to TRBJ2-3; possible D gene TRBD2, 5 bases. The CDR3 runs 15 residues. V lost 4 bases, J lost 1 base, and 12 bases lay in between. CDR1 and CDR2 (germline): SGHTA, FQGTGA. The CDR3 sequence is CASSSGSGRTDTQYF. In DNA form, the CDR3 reads TGTGCCAGCAGCTCGGGGAGTGGCCGCACAGATACGCAGTATTTT.

This chain uses TRBV5-1 with TRBJ1-1; D remains ambiguous. V was shortened by 7 bases and J by 0 bases, with 7 bases between the two germline ends. CDR3 length: 12 amino acids. The germline V gene encodes CDR1 SGHRS and CDR2 YFSETQ. Written as DNA, the CDR3 is TGCGCCAGCGGAGAGATGAACACTGAAGCTTTCTTT. Translation gives CASGEMNTEAFF.

The gene calls are TRBV7-9 and TRBJ2-1; no clear D. CDR3 length equals 13 residues. CDR1 and CDR2 (germline): SEHNR, FQNEAQ (reference sequence). Trimming cost V 3 bases and J 8 bases, with 11 bases left between them. CDR3 region: CASSFGVFDEQFF. Here the CDR3 DNA reads TGTGCCAGCAGCTTTGGAGTATTCGATGAGCAGTTCTTC.

This clone was seen a single time. The CDR3 coding sequence is TGCGCCAGCAGCGTGGGTGGGCACCCGGGACTAGCGGGGGTGGCCGAGCAGTACTTC. Its translation: CASSVGGHPGLAGVAEQYF. The chain links TRBV5-1 to TRBJ2-7, with 14 bases identical to TRBD2. This CDR3 contains 19 residues. V was pared by 4 bases and J by 6 bases, with 18 bases of the junction left unmatched. Germline V gene lookup returns CDR1 SGHRS and CDR2 YFSETQ. The whole variable domain, remainder taken from reference TRBV5-1 and TRBJ2-7, is KAGVTQTPRYLIKTRGQQVTLSCSPISGHRSVSWYQQTPGQGLQFLFEYFSETQRNKGNFPGRFSGRQFSNSRSEMNVSTLELGDSALYLCASSVGGHPGLAGVAEQYFGPGTRLTVT.

The V and J genes are TRBV5-8 and TRBJ1-5; D perhaps matches TRBD1 (5 bases). Trimming took off 2 bases at V and 1 base at J, with 10 bases between the two ends. The CDR3 contains 15 residues. CDR1 SGHTS and CDR2 YDEGEE come from the germline V gene. CDR3: CASSFSGTSNQPQHF. The CDR3 nucleotides are TGTGCCAGCAGCTTCTCCGGGACCAGCAATCAGCCCCAGCATTTT.

This clone was seen a single time. CDR3 sequence: CASNDGQGFYNEQFF. CDR3 nucleotide sequence: TGCGCCAGTAATGACGGACAGGGCTTTTACAATGAGCAGTTCTTC. The chain combines TRBV5-1 with TRBJ2-1, with 8 bases matching TRBD1. This CDR3 comprises 15 residues. The trim removed 8 bases at V and 4 bases at J, leaving 11 bases unmatched. From germline, CDR1 is SGHRS and CDR2 YFSETQ. Looking up the rest from reference TRBV5-1 and TRBJ2-1 gives the full variable domain: KAGVTQTPRYLIKTRGQQVTLSCSPISGHRSVSWYQQTPGQGLQFLFEYFSETQRNKGNFPGRFSGRQFSNSRSEMNVSTLELGDSALYLCASNDGQGFYNEQFFGPGTRLTVL.

This clone was counted once. The chain carries TRBV5-1 and TRBJ2-3; D might be TRBD1 (5 bases). Germline V gene lookup returns CDR1 SGHRS and CDR2 YFSETQ. Trimming shortened V by 1 base and J by 3 bases, and 9 bases separated the two germline ends. CDR3 length: 14 residues. CDR3 nucleotides: TGCGCCAGCAGCTTGTCAGGGCAAACAGATACGCAGTATTTT. Translation: CASSLSGQTDTQYF. The full variable domain, its missing parts supplied by reference TRBV5-1 and TRBJ2-3, is KAGVTQTPRYLIKTRGQQVTLSCSPISGHRSVSWYQQTPGQGLQFLFEYFSETQRNKGNFPGRFSGRQFSNSRSEMNVSTLELGDSALYLCASSLSGQTDTQYFGPGTRLTVL.

This clone was detected only a few times. The V and J genes are TRBV5-4 and TRBJ1-2; D is undetermined. The CDR3 runs to 13 residues. Germline loops: CDR1 SGHNT, CDR2 YYREEE (reference sequence). Trimming shortened V by 0 bases and J by 6 bases, and 9 bases separated the two germline ends. This chain's CDR3 is CASSLDSQHGYTF. Written as DNA, the CDR3 is TGTGCCAGCAGCTTGGACAGCCAACATGGCTACACCTTC.

In this sample, this clone turned up a few times. The rearrangement joins TRBV9 to TRBJ2-1; maybe TRBD2 (6 bases). This CDR3 comprises 17 residues. V lost 1 base and J 9 bases, leaving 23 bases between the germline ends. Germline V gene lookup returns CDR1 SGDLS and CDR2 YYNGEE. CDR3 DNA: TGTGCCAGCAGCGTAAAGGCAAGGCCCCGGGACTCCCCTGAGCAGTTCTTC. This sequence encodes CASSVKARPRDSPEQFF.

This chain connects TRBV7-8 to TRBJ1-3; D might be TRBD1 (5 bases). This CDR3 has 14 amino acids. Germline CDR1 SGHVS, CDR2 FQNEAQ. V lost 4 bases and J lost 7, with 14 bases in between. The CDR3 DNA reads as TGTGCCAGCAGCTCCACCGGGGCCGCGAACACCATATATTTT. Its protein is CASSSTGAANTIYF.

The chain links TRBV4-2 to TRBJ1-6; D is uncertain. There are 16 residues in the CDR3. V was cut by 2 bases and J by 1 base, with 9 bases left in between. Germline loops: CDR1 LGHNA, CDR2 YNFKEQ. The CDR3 spells CASSQPLASYNSPLHF. DNA for the CDR3: TGTGCCAGCAGCCAACCGTTAGCGTCCTATAATTCACCCCTCCACTTT.

The V call is TRBV2, the J call TRBJ1-1; no clear D. Trimming pared 4 bases from V and 5 bases from J, leaving 14 bases between. The CDR3 has 14 amino acids. Germline CDR1 SNHLY, CDR2 FYNNEI. CDR3 protein: CASSGGGKGTEAFF. In DNA form, the CDR3 reads TGTGCCAGCAGTGGAGGCGGGAAGGGTACTGAAGCTTTCTTT.

The chain joins TRBV18 to TRBJ1-1; D perhaps matches TRBD1 (5 bases). Trimming cost V 2 bases and J 5 bases, with 12 bases left between them. Germline CDR1 reads KGHSH; CDR2 reads LQKENI. CDR3 length equals 14 residues. The CDR3 coding sequence is TGTGCCAGCTCACCAGGCTCAGGGCGTACTGAAGCTTTCTTT. Protein: CASSPGSGRTEAFF.

The CDR3 spells CAISEVGGTHYGYTF. CDR3 nucleotides: TGTGCCATCAGTGAGGTCGGGGGAACCCACTATGGCTACACCTTC. J is TRBJ1-2 and V is TRBV10-3, with a weak D call TRBD1 (5 bases). The CDR3 contains 15 residues. Trimming pared 2 bases from V and 3 bases from J, leaving 13 bases between. Germline V gene sequence: CDR1 ENHRY, CDR2 SYGVKD.

The genes are TRBV7-2 and TRBJ2-5, with 8 bases fitting TRBD2. The CDR3 has 13 amino acids. V was clipped by 8 bases and J by 5 bases; unmatched bases: 7. Germline CDR1 and CDR2: SGHTA and FQGNSA. CDR3 nucleotide sequence: TGTGCCAGCGCCCTGGGCGGGAGGGAGACCCAGTACTTC. The encoded protein is CASALGGRETQYF.